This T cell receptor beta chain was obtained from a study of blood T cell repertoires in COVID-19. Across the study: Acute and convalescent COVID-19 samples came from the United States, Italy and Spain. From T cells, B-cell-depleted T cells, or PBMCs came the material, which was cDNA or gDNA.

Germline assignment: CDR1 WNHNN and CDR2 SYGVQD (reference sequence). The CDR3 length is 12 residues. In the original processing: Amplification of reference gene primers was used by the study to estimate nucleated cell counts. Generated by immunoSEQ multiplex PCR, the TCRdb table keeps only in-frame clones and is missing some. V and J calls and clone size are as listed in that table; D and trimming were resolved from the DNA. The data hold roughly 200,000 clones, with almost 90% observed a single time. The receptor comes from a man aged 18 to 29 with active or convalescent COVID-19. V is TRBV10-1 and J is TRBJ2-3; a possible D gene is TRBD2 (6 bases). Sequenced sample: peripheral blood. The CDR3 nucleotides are TGCGCAGACAAGGAGGGTAGGGATACGCAGTATTTT. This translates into CADKEGRDTQYF.